This passage covers 4 T cell receptor beta chains from one sample sequenced in a study of Ad26.COV2.S vaccination and SARS-CoV-2 variants. Clones were sequenced by immunoSEQ multiplex PCR, and TCRdb holds only the in-frame ones, with some missing. The sample lists some 410,000 clones, 92% occurring once. Sample treatment: around 19 received Ad26.COV2.S at low or high dose, single or two shots; about 5 received placebo; per-sample allocation not given. Vaccine and placebo recipients were sampled on day 63 after the first injection. The sequencing here drew on peripheral blood, taken in a trial of Ad26.COV2.S vaccine versus placebo. Every receptor here comes from a person between 18 and 59 years old who received the Ad26.COV2.S COVID-19 vaccine or a placebo.

This clone was observed a single time. The chain couples TRBV7-9 to TRBJ2-2, with 9 positions matching TRBD1. The germline CDR1 and CDR2 sequences are SEHNR and FQNEAQ (reference sequence). CDR3 length equals 17 residues. V lost 5 bases and J lost 4; bases outside the gene matches: 11. DNA for the CDR3: TGTGCCAGCAGCCCTACCCGGACAGGGGTCGGCACCGGGGAGCTGTTTTTT. As protein: CASSPTRTGVGTGELFF. Full variable domain (remainder filled in from reference TRBV7-9 and TRBJ2-2): DTGVSQNPRHKITKRGQNVTFRCDPISEHNRLYWYRQTLGQGPEFLTYFQNEAQLEKSRLLSDRFSAERPKGSFSTLEIQRTEQGDSAMYLCASSPTRTGVGTGELFFGEGSRLTVL.

The V gene is TRBV6-5, the J gene TRBJ1-6, with 9 bases identical to TRBD1. This CDR3 contains 15 residues. CDR1 MNHEY and CDR2 SVGAGI come from the germline V gene. The V gene end was trimmed by 2 bases and the J gene end by 4 bases; junction bases not matched to a gene: 0. CDR3 bases: TGTGCCAGCAGTTACGACAGGGGGTATAATTCACCCCTCCACTTT. Translated: CASSYDRGYNSPLHF.

On this clone: Other DNA sequences from this sample encode an identical CDR3 as well. This chain links TRBV12-3 or TRBV12-4 with TRBJ2-7; unclear D gene. The CDR3 is 11 residues long. The V end lost 4 bases, the J end lost 4 bases, and 5 bases lay between the germline ends. The CDR3: CASSSLYEQYF. CDR3 coding DNA: TGTGCCAGCAGTTCCCTATACGAGCAGTACTTC.

In its sample, this clone was seen a few times. This rearrangement joins TRBV19 to TRBJ1-2; D is possibly TRBD1 (6 bases). Germline loops: CDR1 LNHDA, CDR2 SQIVND (reference sequence). The CDR3 covers 13 residues. Trimming cost V 6 bases and J 4 bases, with 12 bases left between them. This CDR3 reads CASSPDRFYGYTF. The CDR3 nucleotides read TGTGCCAGTAGCCCGGACAGATTCTATGGCTACACCTTC.